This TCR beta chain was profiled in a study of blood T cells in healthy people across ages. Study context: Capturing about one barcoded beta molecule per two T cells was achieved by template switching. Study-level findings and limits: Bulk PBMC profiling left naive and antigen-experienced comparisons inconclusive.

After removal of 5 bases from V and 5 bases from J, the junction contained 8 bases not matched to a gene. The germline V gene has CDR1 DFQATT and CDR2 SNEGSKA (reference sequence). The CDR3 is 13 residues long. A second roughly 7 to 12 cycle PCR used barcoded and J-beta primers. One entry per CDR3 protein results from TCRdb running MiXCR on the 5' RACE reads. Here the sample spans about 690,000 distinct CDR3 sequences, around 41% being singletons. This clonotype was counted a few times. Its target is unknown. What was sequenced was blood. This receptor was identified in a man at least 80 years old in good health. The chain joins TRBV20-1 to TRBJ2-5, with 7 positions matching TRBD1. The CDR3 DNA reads TGCAGTGCTCGGGGACAGTGGGTGGAGACCCAGTACTTC. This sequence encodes CSARGQWVETQYF.